What follows are 13 T cell receptor beta chains derived from one specimen sequenced in a study of blood T cell repertoires in COVID-19. Sequenced by immunoSEQ multiplex PCR; TCRdb stores in-frame clones only, minus some. The sample gives roughly 40,000 clones, roughly 88% of which show up once; roughly 1.3% is in the top ten. The sample comprised peripheral blood. Source of these receptors: a woman aged 40 to 55 with acute or convalescent COVID-19.

This clone occurred once. The chain carries TRBV28 and TRBJ2-3; weak D call: TRBD1 (8 bases). Germline assignment: CDR1 MDHEN and CDR2 SYDVKM. Trimming took 4 bases from V and 5 from J, leaving 19 bases between them. The CDR3 covers 16 residues. For the CDR3, the DNA is TGTGCCAGCAGTTCGAGGACAGGGAGGGAGGGAGATACGCAGTATTTT. This translates into CASSSRTGREGDTQYF.

V is TRBV5-1 and J is TRBJ2-1; 7 bases align to TRBD1. Germline V lookup: CDR1 SGHRS, CDR2 YFSETQ. CDR3 size: 16 residues. Trimming removed 3 bases from V and 8 bases from J; junction bases left unmatched: 14. The CDR3 coding sequence is TGCGCCAGCAGCTCGACAGGGAACCCACATATCGATGAGCAGTTCTTC. Its protein product is CASSSTGNPHIDEQFF.

The chain links TRBV12-3 or TRBV12-4 to TRBJ2-7; TRBD1 matches at 9 bases. This CDR3 is 12 amino acids long. Trimming cost V 5 bases and J 11 bases; bases outside gene matches: 7. CDR3 DNA: TGTGCCAGCAGTACCCGACAGGGGGTGGAGTACTTC. Its protein is CASSTRQGVEYF.

The V gene is TRBV6-6, the J gene TRBJ2-3; 10 bases fit TRBD1. Trimming took 6 bases from V and 3 from J; bases not matched to a gene: 9. CDR3 length: 16 residues. Germline-derived CDR1 and CDR2 are MNHNY and SVGAGI (reference sequence). CDR3 sequence: CASSRNRDRGTDTQYF. DNA of the CDR3: TGTGCCAGCAGCCGTAACCGGGACAGGGGAACAGATACGCAGTATTTT.

The chain combines TRBV11-2 with TRBJ2-4, with 10 bases that match TRBD2. With V trimmed by 7 bases and J by 10 bases, 10 bases remained unmatched. This CDR3 contains 14 residues. Germline V gene data show CDR1 as SGHAT and CDR2 as FQNNGV. The CDR3: CASILAGPKGIQYF. The CDR3 DNA reads TGTGCCAGCATACTAGCGGGGCCCAAAGGGATTCAGTACTTC. Together with reference TRBV11-2 and TRBJ2-4, the CDR3 gives the full variable domain: EAGVAQSPRYKIIEKRQSVAFWCNPISGHATLYWYQQILGQGPKLLIQFQNNGVVDDSQLPKDRFSAERLKGVDSTLKIQPAKLEDSAVYLCASILAGPKGIQYFGAGTRLSVL.

The CDR3 spells CASSPPASSGSYEQYF. The CDR3 DNA reads as TGTGCCAGCAGCCCCCCCGCGAGTAGCGGATCCTACGAGCAGTACTTC. This chain uses TRBV7-9 with TRBJ2-7; tentatively, D is TRBD2 (6 bases). Germline CDR1 and CDR2: SEHNR and FQNEAQ (reference sequence). The CDR3 is 16 residues long. V was trimmed by 5 bases and J by 1 base, leaving 18 bases between them.

The chain joins TRBV9 to TRBJ1-1; no clear D gene. Germline V gene lookup returns CDR1 SGDLS and CDR2 YYNGEE. The CDR3 covers 14 residues. Trimming removed 0 bases from V and 3 bases from J, with 9 bases in between. CDR3 sequence: CASSVEGGYTEAFF. CDR3 nucleotides: TGTGCCAGCAGCGTAGAAGGCGGTTACACTGAAGCTTTCTTT.

This chain links TRBV10-1 with TRBJ1-1, with 10 bases identical to TRBD1. With V trimmed by 5 bases and J by 7 bases, 4 bases remained unmatched. CDR1 is WNHNN, CDR2 SYGVQD, per germline (reference sequence). The CDR3 contains 13 residues. As DNA, the CDR3 is TGCGCCAGCAGTCGGACAGGGGGACATGAAGCTTTCTTT. It is translated as CASSRTGGHEAFF.

This rearrangement joins TRBV4-1 to TRBJ1-1; 7 bases line up with TRBD1. The CDR3 contains 15 residues. Germline lookup yields CDR1 MGHRA and CDR2 YSYEKL. The V gene end was trimmed by 2 bases and the J gene end by 1 base; junction bases not matched to a gene: 4. The CDR3 sequence: CASSQTGAGNTEAFF. CDR3 nucleotide sequence: TGCGCCAGCAGCCAAACAGGGGCGGGGAACACTGAAGCTTTCTTT.

This clone has just a few counts. The genes are TRBV10-3 and TRBJ1-1, with a weak D call TRBD1 (5 bases). The CDR3 has 12 residues. Germline V gene data show CDR1 as ENHRY and CDR2 as SYGVKD. The V gene lost 2 bases and the J gene lost 10 bases, with 11 bases spanning the gap. CDR3 DNA: TGTGCCATCAGTGAGCCGGGGGACTTAGCTTTCTTT. As protein: CAISEPGDLAFF.

The chain uses TRBV6-4 and TRBJ2-3; 11 positions match TRBD2. CDR3 size: 15 residues. Germline V gene data show CDR1 as MRHNA and CDR2 as SNTAGT. V was pared by 6 bases and J by 2 bases, with 4 bases of the junction left unmatched. The CDR3 protein is CASSVSGGATDTQYF. The CDR3 DNA reads as TGTGCCAGCAGCGTTAGCGGGGGGGCCACAGATACGCAGTATTTT.

The gene calls are TRBV9 and TRBJ1-4, with 7 bases fitting TRBD1. Per germline, CDR1 SGDLS and CDR2 YYNGEE. The CDR3 has 15 residues. After removal of 0 bases from V and 10 bases from J, the junction contained 9 bases not matched to a gene. Here the CDR3 reads CASSVETGTFGKLFF. The CDR3 bases are TGTGCCAGCAGCGTAGAGACAGGGACTTTTGGAAAACTGTTTTTT.

The chain has TRBV11-2 and TRBJ2-3; D call uncertain. The V and J ends lost 5 bases and 0 bases respectively, with 12 bases between them. The CDR3 sequence is 15 residues long. Germline V gene sequence: CDR1 SGHAT, CDR2 FQNNGV. The CDR3 DNA is TGTGCCAGCAGCCCGGTGACACCTAGCACAGATACGCAGTATTTT. Protein sequence: CASSPVTPSTDTQYF.